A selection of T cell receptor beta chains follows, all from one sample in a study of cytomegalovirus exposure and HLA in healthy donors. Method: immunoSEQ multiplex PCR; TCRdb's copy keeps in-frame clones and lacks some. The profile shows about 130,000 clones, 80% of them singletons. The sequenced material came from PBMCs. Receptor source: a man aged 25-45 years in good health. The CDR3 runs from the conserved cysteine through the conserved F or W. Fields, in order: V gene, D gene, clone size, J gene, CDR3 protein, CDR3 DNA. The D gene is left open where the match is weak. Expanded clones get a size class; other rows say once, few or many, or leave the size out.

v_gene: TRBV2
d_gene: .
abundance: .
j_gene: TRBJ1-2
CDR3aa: CASSEARAGLYGYTF
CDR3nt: TGTGCCAGCAGTGAAGCGAGGGCGGGACTCTATGGCTACACCTTC

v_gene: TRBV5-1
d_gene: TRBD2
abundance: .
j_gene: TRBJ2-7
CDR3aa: CASSRAGTSVGIEQYF
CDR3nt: TGCGCCAGCAGCCGAGCCGGGACTAGCGTCGGAATCGAGCAGTACTTC

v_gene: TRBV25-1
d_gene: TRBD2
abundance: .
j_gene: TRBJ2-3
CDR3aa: CASSEWLAGGSRTDTQYF
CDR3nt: TGTGCCAGCAGTGAATGGCTAGCGGGAGGTTCCCGCACAGATACGCAGTATTTT

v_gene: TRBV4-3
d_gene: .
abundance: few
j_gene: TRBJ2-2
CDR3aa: CASSQALSSLGELFF
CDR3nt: TGCGCCAGCAGCCAAGCCCTATCTTCCCTTGGGGAGCTGTTTTTT

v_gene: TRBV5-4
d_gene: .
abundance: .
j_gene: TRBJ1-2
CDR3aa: CASSTVGTGGYTF
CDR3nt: TGTGCCAGCAGTACGGTGGGCACTGGGGGCTACACCTTC

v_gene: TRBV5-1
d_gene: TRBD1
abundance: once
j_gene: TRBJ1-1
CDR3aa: CASSSFRGHAEAFF
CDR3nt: TGCGCCAGCAGCTCATTCAGGGGGCATGCTGAAGCTTTCTTT

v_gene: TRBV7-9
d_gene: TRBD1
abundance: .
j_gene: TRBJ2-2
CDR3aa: CSSSASRDRSTGELFF
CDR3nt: TGTTCCAGCAGCGCCTCCCGGGACAGATCCACCGGGGAGCTGTTTTTT

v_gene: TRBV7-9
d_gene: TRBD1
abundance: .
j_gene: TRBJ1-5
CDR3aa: CASSSGQGGQPQHF
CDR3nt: TGTGCCAGCAGCTCCGGACAGGGAGGTCAGCCCCAGCATTTT

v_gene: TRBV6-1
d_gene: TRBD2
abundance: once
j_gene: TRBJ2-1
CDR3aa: CASSDWGLAEQFF
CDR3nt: TGTGCCAGCAGCGACTGGGGACTAGCTGAGCAGTTCTTC

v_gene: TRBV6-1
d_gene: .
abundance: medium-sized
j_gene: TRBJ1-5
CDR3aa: CASTEGGTGSQPQHF
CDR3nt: TGTGCCAGCACCGAAGGCGGGACGGGTTCTCAGCCCCAGCATTTT

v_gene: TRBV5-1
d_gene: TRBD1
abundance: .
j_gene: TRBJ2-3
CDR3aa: CASSLALDPTGTTDTQYF
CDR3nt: TGCGCCAGCAGCTTGGCTCTTGATCCGACAGGGACCACAGATACGCAGTATTTT

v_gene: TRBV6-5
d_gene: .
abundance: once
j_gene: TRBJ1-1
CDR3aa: CASRITGTQNTEAFF
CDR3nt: TGTGCCAGCAGGATTACCGGGACACAAAACACTGAAGCTTTCTTT

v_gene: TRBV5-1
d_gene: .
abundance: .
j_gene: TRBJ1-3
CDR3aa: CAGSTGSSGNTIYF
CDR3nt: TGCGCCGGCAGCACCGGGTCCTCTGGAAACACCATATATTTT

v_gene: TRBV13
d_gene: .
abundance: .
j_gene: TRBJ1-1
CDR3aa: CASSSTDERRTEAFF
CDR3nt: TGTGCCAGCAGCTCGACAGACGAGAGACGGACTGAAGCTTTCTTT

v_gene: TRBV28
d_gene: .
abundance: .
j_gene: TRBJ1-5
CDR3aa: CASSLVLRNQPQHF
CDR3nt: TGTGCCAGCAGTTTAGTTCTCCGCAATCAGCCCCAGCATTTT

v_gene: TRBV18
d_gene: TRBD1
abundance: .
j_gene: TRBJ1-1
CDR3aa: CASSPPGQGGTEAFF
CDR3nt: TGTGCCAGCTCACCTCCGGGACAGGGAGGTACTGAAGCTTTCTTT

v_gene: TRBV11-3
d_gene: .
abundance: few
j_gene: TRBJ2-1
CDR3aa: CASSFSTGRGNEQFF
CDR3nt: TGTGCCAGCAGCTTTTCAACAGGGCGAGGTAATGAGCAGTTCTTC

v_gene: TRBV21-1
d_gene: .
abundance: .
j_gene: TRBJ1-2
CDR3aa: CASSTSCRGGVWGYTF
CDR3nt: TGTGCCAGCAGCACGAGCTGCCGGGGGGGCGTATGGGGCTACACCTTC

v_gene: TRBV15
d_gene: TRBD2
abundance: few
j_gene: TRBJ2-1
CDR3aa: CATSRTRAGVSNEQFF
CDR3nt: TGTGCCACCAGCAGGACACGAGCGGGAGTCTCCAATGAGCAGTTCTTC

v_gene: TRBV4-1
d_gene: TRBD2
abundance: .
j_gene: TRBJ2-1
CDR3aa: CASSQEGGRAFNEQFF
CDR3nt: TGCGCCAGCAGCCAAGAGGGCGGGAGGGCCTTTAATGAGCAGTTCTTC

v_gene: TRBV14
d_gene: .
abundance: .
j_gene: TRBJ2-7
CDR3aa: CASSQVGGDEQYF
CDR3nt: TGTGCCAGCAGCCAAGTGGGGGGTGACGAGCAGTACTTC

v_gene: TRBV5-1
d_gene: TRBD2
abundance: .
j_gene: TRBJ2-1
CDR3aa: CASREGTSGSVYNEQFF
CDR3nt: TGCGCCAGCAGGGAAGGGACTAGCGGGAGTGTTTACAATGAGCAGTTCTTC

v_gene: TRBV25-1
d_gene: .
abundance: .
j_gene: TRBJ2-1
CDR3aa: CASSVGTEQFF
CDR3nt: TGTGCCAGCAGTGTTGGGACAGAGCAGTTCTTC

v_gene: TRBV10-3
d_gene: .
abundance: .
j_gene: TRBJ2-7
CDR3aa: CAISESGLSYEQYF
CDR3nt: TGTGCCATCAGTGAGTCGGGGCTCTCCTACGAGCAGTACTTC

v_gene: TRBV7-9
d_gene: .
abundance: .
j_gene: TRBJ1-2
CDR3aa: CASSPGYGYTF
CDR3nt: TGTGCCAGCAGCCCAGGGTATGGCTACACCTTC

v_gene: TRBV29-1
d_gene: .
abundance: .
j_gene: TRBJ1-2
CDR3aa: CSVQITGHPPYGYTF
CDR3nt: TGCAGCGTTCAAATCACAGGGCACCCACCCTATGGCTACACCTTC

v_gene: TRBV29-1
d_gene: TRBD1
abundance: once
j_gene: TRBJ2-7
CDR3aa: CSVGTGADYEQYF
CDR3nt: TGCAGCGTTGGTACAGGGGCGGACTACGAGCAGTACTTC

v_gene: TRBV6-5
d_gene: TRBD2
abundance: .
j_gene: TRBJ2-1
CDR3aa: CASSYGASGAGYEQFF
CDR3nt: TGTGCCAGCAGTTATGGGGCTAGCGGGGCGGGGTATGAGCAGTTCTTC

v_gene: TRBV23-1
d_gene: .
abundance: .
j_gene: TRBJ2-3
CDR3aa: CASSQCGLLPGRQGGGTDTQYF
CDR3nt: TGCGCCAGCAGTCAGTGCGGGCTTTTGCCCGGAAGGCAAGGTGGAGGCACAGATACGCAGTATTTT

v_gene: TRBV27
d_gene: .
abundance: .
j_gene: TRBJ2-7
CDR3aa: CASSSLAGLTYEQYF
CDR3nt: TGTGCCAGCAGTTCTTTAGCTGGGTTAACCTACGAGCAGTACTTC

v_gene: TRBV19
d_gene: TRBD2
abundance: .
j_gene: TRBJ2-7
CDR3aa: CASSSPSEGRESPYEQYF
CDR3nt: TGTGCCAGTAGCAGCCCATCGGAGGGGCGGGAGAGCCCCTACGAGCAGTACTTC

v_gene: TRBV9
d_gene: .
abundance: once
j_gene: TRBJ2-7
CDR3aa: CASIREGASYEQYF
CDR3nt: TGTGCCAGCATCCGGGAAGGTGCGTCCTACGAGCAGTACTTC

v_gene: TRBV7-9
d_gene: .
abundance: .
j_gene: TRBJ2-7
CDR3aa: CASSPRGGIYEQYF
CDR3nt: TGTGCCAGCAGCCCCAGAGGAGGGATCTACGAGCAGTACTTC

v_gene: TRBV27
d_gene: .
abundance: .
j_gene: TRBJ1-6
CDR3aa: CASSFGSGGGSPLHF
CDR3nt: TGTGCCAGCAGTTTTGGATCCGGGGGAGGCTCACCCCTCCACTTT

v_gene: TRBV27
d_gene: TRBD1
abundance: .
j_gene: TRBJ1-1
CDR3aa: CASRDRLNTEAFF
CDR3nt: TGTGCCAGCAGGGACAGGTTGAACACTGAAGCTTTCTTT

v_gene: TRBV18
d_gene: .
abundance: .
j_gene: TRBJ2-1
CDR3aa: CASSPQGDEQFF
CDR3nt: TGTGCCAGCTCACCACAGGGGGATGAGCAGTTCTTC

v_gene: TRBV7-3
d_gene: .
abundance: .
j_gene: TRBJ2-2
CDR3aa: CASSLTFRTGELFF
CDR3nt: TGTGCCAGCAGCTTAACGTTCAGAACCGGGGAGCTGTTTTTT

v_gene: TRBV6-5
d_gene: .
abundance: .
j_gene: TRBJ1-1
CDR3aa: CASDPAGARGTEAFF
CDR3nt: TGTGCCAGCGACCCCGCGGGAGCCCGGGGCACTGAAGCTTTCTTT

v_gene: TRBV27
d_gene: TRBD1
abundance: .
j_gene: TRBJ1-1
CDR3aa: CASRSPRGQNTEAFF
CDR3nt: TGTGCCAGCAGATCCCCCAGGGGGCAGAACACTGAAGCTTTCTTT

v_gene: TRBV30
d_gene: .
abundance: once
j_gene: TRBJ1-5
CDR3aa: CAWSPGTNQPQHF
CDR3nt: TGTGCCTGGAGTCCCGGGACTAATCAGCCCCAGCATTTT

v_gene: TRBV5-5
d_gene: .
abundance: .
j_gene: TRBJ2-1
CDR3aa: CASSLRIGEQFF
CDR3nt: TGTGCCAGCAGCTTACGTATCGGTGAGCAGTTCTTC

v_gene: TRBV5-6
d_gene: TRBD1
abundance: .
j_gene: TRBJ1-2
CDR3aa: CASSIRTGGNYGYTF
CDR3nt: TGTGCCAGCAGCATTCGCACAGGGGGCAACTATGGCTACACCTTC